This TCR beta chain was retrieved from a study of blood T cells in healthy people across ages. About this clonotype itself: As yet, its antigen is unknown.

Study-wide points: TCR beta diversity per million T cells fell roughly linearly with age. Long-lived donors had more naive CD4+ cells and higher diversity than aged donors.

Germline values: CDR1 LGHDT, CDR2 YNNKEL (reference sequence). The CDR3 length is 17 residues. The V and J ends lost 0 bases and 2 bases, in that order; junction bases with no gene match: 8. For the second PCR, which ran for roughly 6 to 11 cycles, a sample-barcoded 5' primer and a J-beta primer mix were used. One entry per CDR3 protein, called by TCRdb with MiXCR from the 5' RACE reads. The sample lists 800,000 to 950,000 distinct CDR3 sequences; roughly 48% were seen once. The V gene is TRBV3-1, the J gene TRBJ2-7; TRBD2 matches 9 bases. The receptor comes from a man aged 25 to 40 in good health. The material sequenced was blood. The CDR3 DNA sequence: TGTGCCAGCAGCCAAGAGGGGGGGACTAGCTTTCCCTACGAGCAGTACTTC. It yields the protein CASSQEGGTSFPYEQYF.